The 14 T cell receptor beta chains below all came from one sample that was sequenced in a study of CD8+ T cells in alopecia areata. cDNA prepared by RNA extraction and subsequent reverse transcription served as the template for sequencing. Using immunoSEQ multiplex PCR, the repertoire was profiled, and TCRdb retains in-frame clones only, with some absent. The sample lists 140,000 to 150,000 clones, roughly three fifths seen once, with under 7.5% in the top ten. This specimen consisted of CD4+ T cells sorted from blood, obtained at week 0. The source is a human donor with alopecia areata.

The V call is TRBV29-1, the J call TRBJ2-7, with D unresolved. CDR1 is SQVTM and CDR2 is ANQGSEA in the germline V gene. The CDR3 runs to 14 residues. V lost 6 bases, J lost 2 bases, and 17 bases lay in between. CDR3 loop: CSVLLPWATYEQYF. CDR3 DNA: TGCAGCGTACTACTGCCGTGGGCAACCTACGAGCAGTACTTC.

V usage is TRBV6-1 and J usage is TRBJ2-6, with 7 bases that match TRBD1. The CDR3 sequence is 15 residues long. The V and J ends lost 9 bases and 2 bases, in that order; junction bases with no gene match: 7. CDR1 is MNHNS and CDR2 is SASEGT in the germline V gene. This CDR3 is CASSPGGAGANVLTF. CDR3 in DNA: TGTGCCAGTAGCCCAGGGGGAGCTGGGGCCAACGTCCTGACTTTC.

This rearrangement joins TRBV10-3 to TRBJ2-1, with TRBD2 matching over 10 bases. Germline loops: CDR1 ENHRY, CDR2 SYGVKD. Trimming took 5 bases from V and 7 from J; bases not matched to a gene: 11. The CDR3 contains 16 residues. CDR3 DNA: TGTGCCATCAGTTTAACCGGGACTAGCGCAGCGAATGAGCAGTTCTTC. As protein: CAISLTGTSAANEQFF.

This chain joins TRBV4-3 and TRBJ2-3, with 12 bases aligning to TRBD1. V was clipped by 3 bases and J by 7 bases; unmatched bases: 11. CDR3 length: 17 residues. The V gene's germline CDR1 is LGHNA and CDR2 YSLEER. CDR3 region: CASSQTARGQGAYTQYF. In DNA form, the CDR3 reads TGCGCCAGCAGCCAGACGGCTAGGGGACAGGGGGCCTATACGCAGTATTTT.

The chain is built from TRBV29-1 and TRBJ2-3; the D call may be TRBD1 or TRBD2 (5 bases each). The CDR3 contains 13 residues. Trimming left V 7 bases short and J 3 bases short, with 14 bases between. Germline V gene data show CDR1 as SQVTM and CDR2 as ANQGSEA. The CDR3 DNA is TGCAGCGCCACACCTGAGGGGACAGATACGCAGTATTTT. As protein: CSATPEGTDTQYF.

The J gene is TRBJ2-1, the V gene TRBV2; TRBD1 matches 9 bases. The CDR3 consists of 15 residues. CDR1 SNHLY and CDR2 FYNNEI come from the germline V gene. Trimming at V came to 6 bases and at J to 9 bases, leaving 12 bases not matched to a gene. The CDR3 protein is CASSDYDRGAREQFF. Here the CDR3 DNA reads TGTGCCAGCAGCGACTACGACAGGGGGGCGCGTGAGCAGTTCTTC.

The chain couples TRBV5-4 to TRBJ1-2; D not resolved. Trimming pared 5 bases from V and 8 bases from J, leaving 19 bases between. Germline lookup yields CDR1 SGHNT and CDR2 YYREEE (reference sequence). The CDR3 totals 14 residues. In DNA, the CDR3 is TGTGCCAGCAGTTACCCCGGAGGGTTTGCGGGCTACACCTTC. It is translated as CASSYPGGFAGYTF.

This clone was counted a few times. The genes are TRBV6-5 and TRBJ1-5; TRBD1 might be the D (5 bases). CDR1 and CDR2 from the germline V gene are MNHEY and SVGAGI. Trimming removed 8 bases at V and 7 bases at J, with 15 bases between. The CDR3 runs to 13 residues. CDR3 sequence reads: CASGRGRRQPQHF. The CDR3 DNA follows: TGTGCCAGCGGCCGGGGCCGGCGGCAGCCCCAGCATTTT.

CDR3 loop: CAWSPQWTEAFF. The CDR3 nucleotides are TGTGCCTGGAGTCCCCAGTGGACTGAAGCTTTCTTT. The chain links TRBV30 to TRBJ1-1; D gene ambiguous. CDR3 size: 12 residues. CDR1 and CDR2 from the germline V gene are GTSNPN and SVGIG (reference sequence). The V end was cut by 2 bases, the J end by 5 bases, with 9 bases between.

The chain employs TRBV5-6 and TRBJ2-3; 14 bases match TRBD2. Germline values: CDR1 SGHDT, CDR2 YYEEEE. This CDR3 has 16 residues. The junction had 3 bases not matched to a gene; V was cut back by 2 bases and J by 4 bases. CDR3 sequence (DNA): TGTGCCAGCAGCTTACGACTAGCGGGGGGGCCAGATACGCAGTATTTT. Amino acid sequence: CASSLRLAGGPDTQYF.

The chain joins TRBV30 to TRBJ2-3, with 13 bases that match TRBD2. The V gene's germline CDR1 is GTSNPN and CDR2 SVGIG (reference sequence). V was clipped by 3 bases and J by 0 bases; unmatched bases: 3. This CDR3 contains 16 residues. For the CDR3, the DNA is TGTGCCTGGAGCCGGACTAGCGGGGGTAGCACAGATACGCAGTATTTT. Its protein is CAWSRTSGGSTDTQYF.

This chain connects TRBV29-1 to TRBJ1-2; D is perhaps TRBD1 (6 bases). Germline CDR1 SQVTM, CDR2 ANQGSEA. Trimming left V 7 bases short and J 4 bases short, with 13 bases between. This CDR3 region has 12 residues. The CDR3 coding sequence is TGCAGCGGGCGGGACACCTTCTATGGCTACACCTTC. It is translated as CSGRDTFYGYTF.

This clone was picked up a small number of times. Here the CDR3 reads CSVGLPAPNTGELFF. In DNA form, the CDR3 reads TGCAGCGTTGGTCTCCCAGCTCCGAACACCGGGGAGCTGTTTTTT. The chain recombines TRBV29-1 with TRBJ2-2; D remains unclear. The CDR3 length is 15 residues. V was cut by 4 bases and J by 0 bases, with 12 bases left in between. Germline CDR1 reads SQVTM; CDR2 reads ANQGSEA.

In nucleotides, the CDR3 is TGTGCCATCAGGGCGGACGGGACCGTGGGTCTCCCCTTCACTGAAGCTTTCTTT. Translation: CAIRADGTVGLPFTEAFF. This chain joins TRBV10-3 and TRBJ1-1, with D maybe TRBD1 (5 bases). Trimming pared 6 bases from V and 4 bases from J, leaving 27 bases between. Looked up from germline, CDR1 is ENHRY and CDR2 is SYGVKD. The CDR3 runs 18 residues.